These 17 T cell receptor beta chains share one sample of origin, sequenced in a study of T cells in women clearing cervical HPV infection. Some clones are missing from TCRdb's copy, which holds only in-frame ones; the method was immunoSEQ multiplex PCR. The ten top clones account for roughly 1.4%, within a sample of under 45,000 clones. Sequencing was carried out using blood buffy coat. The receptors come from a woman aged 18 to 75 with a cervical HPV16 infection that either progressed to CIN3+ or cleared (not recorded which).

The covered CDR3 bases are TGTGCCAGCAGTGAACGGCAGGGGGTTCTAGCGGGGGGATTTTACGAG. This codes for CASSERQGVLAGGFYE. In full, the CDR3 reads CASSERQGVLAGGFYEQYF. The chain is built from TRBV6-1 and TRBJ2-7; 11 positions agree with TRBD2. The read comes to an end 3 residues before the CDR3 does, leaving the germline J gene to fill in the end. Trimming took 2 bases from V and 4 from J; bases not matched to a gene: 16. CDR3 length: 19 residues. Germline assignment: CDR1 MNHNS and CDR2 SASEGT.

Comments on this clone: The read terminates 3 residues before the CDR3 end, so the remaining end is supplied by the germline J gene. The sample has other DNA sequences that encode this CDR3 too. The rearrangement uses TRBV7-2 and TRBJ2-3; 9 bases agree with TRBD2. The CDR3 sequence is 14 residues long. CDR1 and CDR2 (germline): SGHTA, FQGNSA. Trimming took 5 bases from V and 3 from J; bases not matched to a gene: 3. CDR3 residues: CASSLGLATDTQYF. The sequenced part of the CDR3 DNA is TGTGCCAGCAGCCTGGGACTAGCTACAGATACG.

On this clone: One end of the junction does not line up with germline, which may come from a read error. The read is 3 residues too short to cover the CDR3 end, so that end is filled in from the germline J gene. The chain carries TRBV5-1 and TRBJ1-4; TRBD1 is a possible D gene (5 bases). Germline V gene lookup returns CDR1 SGHRS and CDR2 YFSETQ. CDR3 length: 16 residues. CDR3 DNA (partial): TGCGCCAGCAGGTCGCGGTCCCAGGGCCTTAATGAGAAA. This sequence encodes CASRSRSQGLNEK. The entire CDR3 sequence reads CASRSRSQGLNEKLFF.

Concerning this clone itself: The DNA ends 3 residues before the CDR3 does, and the rest of the CDR3 is filled in from the germline J gene. The gene calls are TRBV7-9 and TRBJ2-2; possible D gene TRBD1, 7 bases. This CDR3 contains 14 residues. V was pared by 7 bases and J by 3 bases, with 12 bases between. In germline, CDR1 is SEHNR, CDR2 FQNEAQ (reference sequence). CDR3 in amino acids: CASTQGGHTGELFF. CDR3 bases read: TGTGCCAGCACCCAGGGGGGCCACACCGGGGAG.

This CDR3 reads CASSPRAGSSYNEQFF. The DNA read from the CDR3 is TGTGCCAGCAGCCCCCGAGCGGGGAGCTCCTACAATGAG. This sequence joins TRBV7-3 and TRBJ2-1; 7 bases align to TRBD2. Sequencing ends 3 residues short of the CDR3 end; the germline J gene provides the rest. With 5 bases clipped from V and 0 bases from J, the junction kept 7 bases outside the gene matches. The CDR3 contains 16 residues. From germline, CDR1 is SGHTA and CDR2 FQGTGA.

With respect to this clone: The sample carries other DNA sequences with the same CDR3. The CDR3 sequence: CASSPGLNTEAFF. CDR3 DNA, as far as it was read: TGTGCCAGCTCACCAGGGCTGAACACTGAA. V usage is TRBV18 and J usage is TRBJ1-1; D remains ambiguous. The CDR3 is cut off 3 residues early in the read; its end comes from the germline J gene. V lost 2 bases and J 0 bases, leaving 4 bases between the germline ends. The CDR3 contains 13 residues. Germline values: CDR1 KGHSH, CDR2 LQKENI.

The sequenced part of the CDR3 DNA is TGTGCCAGCACCAAAGGGCTGAACAATCAGCCC. Protein sequence: CASTKGLNNQP. In full, the CDR3 is CASTKGLNNQPQHF. The chain combines TRBV2 with TRBJ1-5; no reliable D call. The observed sequence ends 3 residues before the CDR3 terminus, with the missing tail filled in from the germline J gene. This CDR3 has 14 amino acids. Between the trimmed V and J ends, which lost 7 bases and 3 bases, there was a span of 13 bases. From germline, CDR1 is SNHLY and CDR2 FYNNEI.

In regard to this clone: The CDR3 extends 3 residues past the end of the read, so its final part is completed from the germline J gene. The chain combines TRBV19 with TRBJ1-5, with D hard to call. Trimming pared 3 bases from V and 0 bases from J, leaving 12 bases between. Germline V lookup: CDR1 LNHDA, CDR2 SQIVND (reference sequence). This CDR3 is built from 16 residues. The part of the CDR3 DNA that was read is TGTGCCAGTAGTATGTCTCCAGTATTTAGCAATCAGCCC. This encodes CASSMSPVFSNQP. The CDR3 in full is CASSMSPVFSNQPQHF.

Comments on this clone: The read is 3 residues too short to cover the CDR3 end, so that end is filled in from the germline J gene. The chain uses TRBV20-1 and TRBJ2-7; D might be TRBD1 (5 bases). Trimming shortened V by 3 bases and J by 6 bases, and 18 bases separated the two germline ends. Germline CDR1 DFQATT, CDR2 SNEGSKA (reference sequence). The CDR3 runs 14 residues. The CDR3: CSASRALQGSEQYF. CDR3 DNA, as far as it was read: TGCAGTGCTAGCAGGGCCCTTCAAGGCTCCGAG.

Details on this clone: The read stops 3 residues short of the end of the CDR3; the missing end is completed from the germline J gene. V usage is TRBV2 and J usage is TRBJ2-7; a possible D gene is TRBD2 (6 bases). The germline V gene encodes CDR1 SNHLY and CDR2 FYNNEI. Trimming removed 7 bases from V and 6 bases from J, with 16 bases in between. CDR3 size: 13 residues. CDR3 sequence reads: CASTAGGFGEQYF. The covered CDR3 bases are TGTGCCAGCACCGCTGGGGGGTTTGGCGAG.

On this clone: The read halts 3 residues ahead of the CDR3 end, with the missing end drawn from the germline J gene. The rearrangement joins TRBV5-1 to TRBJ2-3; TRBD2 agrees at 8 bases. V lost 0 bases and J lost 3; bases outside the gene matches: 3. Germline lookup yields CDR1 SGHRS and CDR2 YFSETQ. The CDR3 totals 15 residues. This chain's CDR3 is CASSLAGGGTDTQYF. The part of the CDR3 DNA that was read is TGCGCCAGCAGCTTGGCCGGGGGGGGTACAGATACG. Full variable domain (remainder filled in from reference TRBV5-1 and TRBJ2-3): KAGVTQTPRYLIKTRGQQVTLSCSPISGHRSVSWYQQTPGQGLQFLFEYFSETQRNKGNFPGRFSGRQFSNSRSEMNVSTLELGDSALYLCASSLAGGGTDTQYFGPGTRLTVL.

Comments on this clone: Read sequence stops 3 residues before the CDR3 end, and the germline J gene provides the missing end. The chain is built from TRBV19 and TRBJ2-1, with TRBD2 matching 8 bases. The CDR3 loop spans 16 amino acids. CDR1 and CDR2 from the germline V gene are LNHDA and SQIVND (reference sequence). Trimming at V came to 8 bases and at J to 1 base, leaving 10 bases not matched to a gene. The DNA read from the CDR3 is TGTGCCAGTCGGGGGGGTGGGGCCGTATCCTACAATGAG. Translation gives CASRGGGAVSYNE. The entire CDR3 protein is CASRGGGAVSYNEQFF.

About this clone itself: The CDR3 end lies 3 residues beyond the end of the read and is filled in from the germline J gene. The chain combines TRBV7-6 with TRBJ2-1, with D maybe TRBD1 (6 bases). V was pared by 5 bases and J by 6 bases, with 17 bases between. The CDR3 is 15 residues long. The V gene's germline CDR1 is SGHVS and CDR2 FNYEAQ. This CDR3 reads CASSRQARVLNEQFF. The sequenced CDR3 bases are TGTGCCAGCAGCCGACAGGCGCGAGTACTCAATGAG.

The covered CDR3 bases are TGTGCCAGCAGTCGGACTAGCGGGGGGCACAATGAG. Protein: CASSRTSGGHNE. The complete CDR3 protein is CASSRTSGGHNEQFF. V and J are TRBV6-4 and TRBJ2-1; TRBD2 matches 14 bases. The read is 3 residues too short to cover the CDR3 end, so that end is filled in from the germline J gene. Germline V CDR1 and CDR2: MRHNA, SNTAGT. Germline trimming cut 5 bases from V and 5 bases from J; bases unmatched to any gene: 2. This CDR3 comprises 15 residues.

As regards this clone: Read data end 3 residues before the CDR3 end; the end is taken from the germline J gene. This chain links TRBV30 with TRBJ1-2; TRBD1 matches 7 bases. The CDR3 has 13 amino acids. J gave up 5 bases and V 0 bases, and 3 bases lay outside the gene matches. Germline V gene lookup returns CDR1 GTSNPN and CDR2 SVGIG (reference sequence). CDR3 DNA (partial): TGTGCCTGGAGTGTAGGGGGCGCGTATGGC. It translates to CAWSVGGAYG. The full CDR3 protein reads CAWSVGGAYGYTF. Complete variable domain (other parts from reference TRBV30 and TRBJ1-2): SQTIHQWPATLVQPVGSPLSLECTVEGTSNPNLYWYRQAAGRGLQLLFYSVGIGQISSEVPQNLSASRPQDRQFILSSKKLLLSDSGFYLCAWSVGGAYGYTFGSGTRLTVV.

With regard to this clone: The read terminates 3 residues before the CDR3 end, so the remaining end is supplied by the germline J gene. The V gene is TRBV6-2 or TRBV6-3, the J gene TRBJ2-3, with a possible D match to TRBD1 (6 bases). Germline CDR1 MNHEY, CDR2 SVGEGT. The CDR3 extends over 16 amino acids. The sequenced CDR3 bases are TGTGCCAGCAGTTACTCGATTGTGGCAGGGGACGAGACG. Protein sequence: CASSYSIVAGDET. The whole CDR3 protein is CASSYSIVAGDETQYF.

Note on this clone: With the read ending 3 residues before the CDR3 end, the germline J gene is used to fill in that end. V usage is TRBV2 and J usage is TRBJ1-4; TRBD1 matches at 7 bases. The V segment lost 4 bases and the J segment 5 bases; nucleotides outside the gene matches: 10. The CDR3 is made up of 16 amino acids. Germline V gives CDR1 SNHLY, CDR2 FYNNEI. CDR3 sequence reads: CASSGTAGGTNEKLFF. Incomplete CDR3 DNA: TGTGCCAGCAGTGGGACCGCAGGGGGGACGAATGAAAAA.